This TCR beta chain was sequenced for a study of graft-versus-host responses after intestinal transplantation. Whole-study findings and limits: Early after transplant, HvG declines were associated with peak levels of circulating GvH clones.

The data were produced by immunoSEQ multiplex PCR, yet TCRdb's version contains in-frame clones alone and is incomplete. The table has over 75,000 clones, about 87% seen once. This clone has a handful of counts. As yet, its antigen is unknown. This TCR derives from a human donor who was the organ donor for an intestinal transplant. Sequencing was performed on unstimulated CD4+ T cells sorted from spleen or lymph node cells, taken before transplant.

CDR3 residues: CASSNGLGPYEQYF. The DNA for the CDR3 is TGTGCCAGCAGTAACGGCTTGGGCCCCTACGAGCAGTACTTC. V gene TRBV6-5 combines with J gene TRBJ2-7; no firm D call. V shed 5 bases and J shed 2 bases, with 13 bases lying between them. Germline V lookup: CDR1 MNHEY, CDR2 SVGAGI. This CDR3 is built from 14 residues.